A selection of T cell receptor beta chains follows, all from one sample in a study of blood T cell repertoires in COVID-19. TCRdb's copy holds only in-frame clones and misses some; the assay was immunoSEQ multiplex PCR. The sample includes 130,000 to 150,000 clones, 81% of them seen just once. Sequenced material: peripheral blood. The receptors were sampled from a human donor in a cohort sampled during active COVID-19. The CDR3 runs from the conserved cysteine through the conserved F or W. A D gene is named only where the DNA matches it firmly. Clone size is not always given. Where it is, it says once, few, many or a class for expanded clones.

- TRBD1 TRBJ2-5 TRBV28 CASSFPRGRGWTQYF TGTGCCAGCAGTTTCCCGAGGGGGCGCGGATGGACCCAGTACTTC
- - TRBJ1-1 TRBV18 CASSPNLQGSTEAFF TGTGCCAGCTCACCAAACCTTCAGGGGAGCACTGAAGCTTTCTTT
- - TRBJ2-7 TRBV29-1 CSVEDHSGGLSSYEQYF TGCAGCGTTGAAGATCATAGTGGGGGGTTAAGCTCCTACGAGCAGTACTTC
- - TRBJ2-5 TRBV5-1 CASHGGLQETQYF TGCGCCAGCCATGGAGGGCTACAAGAGACCCAGTACTTC
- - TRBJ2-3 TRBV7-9 CAVSGVTDTQYF TGTGCCGTCAGCGGAGTCACAGATACGCAGTATTTT
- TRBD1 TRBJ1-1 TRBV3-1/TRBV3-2 CASSHRDRGGEAFF TGTGCCAGCAGCCACCGGGACAGGGGCGGTGAAGCTTTCTTT
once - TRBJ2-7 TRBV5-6 CASSLGSWEQYF TGTGCCAGCAGCTTGGGGAGCTGGGAGCAGTACTTC
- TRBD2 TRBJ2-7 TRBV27 CASSLTGTSGTGDYEQYF TGTGCCAGCAGTTTAACCGGGACTAGCGGGACCGGGGACTACGAGCAGTACTTC
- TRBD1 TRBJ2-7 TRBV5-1 CASRVGTGGGYEQYF TGCGCCAGCCGGGTAGGGACAGGGGGCGGGTACGAGCAGTACTTC
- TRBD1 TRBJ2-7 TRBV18 CASSPPSSDRGYEQYF TGTGCCAGCTCACCACCCTCCTCGGACAGGGGGTACGAGCAGTACTTC